Included here is one T cell receptor beta chain sequence, with context. This specimen comes from a study of blood T cell repertoires in COVID-19. Overall study context: The United States, Italy and Spain supplied acute and convalescent COVID-19 samples. PBMCs, B-cell-depleted T cells, or T cells provided the cDNA or gDNA that made up the material.

As processed by the authors: Counts of nucleated cells, estimated from reference gene primer amplification, were obtained. Here immunoSEQ multiplex PCR was the method, and the copy in TCRdb shows in-frame clones only, minus some. The V and J calls and clone size were taken over from that table, and D and trimming were inferred from the DNA. The sample yields around 130,000 clones, roughly 83% seen once. The sequence derives from a woman older than 75 with acute or convalescent COVID-19. The specimen was peripheral blood.

CDR3 loop: CASSSGLAVSYEQYF. The CDR3 DNA reads as TGTGCCAGCAGCTCGGGACTAGCGGTTTCCTACGAGCAGTACTTC. The V and J genes are TRBV7-9 and TRBJ2-7; 11 bases agree with TRBD2. After removal of 4 bases from V and 1 base from J, the junction contained 3 bases not matched to a gene. The germline CDR1 and CDR2 sequences are SEHNR and FQNEAQ (reference sequence). This CDR3 is 15 amino acids long.